These 16 T cell receptor beta chains were sequenced from one sample in a study of Ad26.COV2.S vaccination and SARS-CoV-2 variants. The repertoire was sequenced with immunoSEQ multiplex PCR; TCRdb's copy has only in-frame clones and lacks some. Here the sample spans more than 300,000 clones, around 89% being singletons. Regarding treatment: 15 to 20 received Ad26.COV2.S at low or high dose, single or two shots; about 5 received placebo; per-sample allocation not given. The samples date from day 63 after the first vaccine or placebo injection. The sequences come from peripheral blood, collected in a trial of Ad26.COV2.S vaccine versus placebo. Every receptor here comes from a person between 18 and 65 years old who received the Ad26.COV2.S COVID-19 vaccine or a placebo.

The J gene is TRBJ1-5, the V gene TRBV18, with 7 bases aligning to TRBD1. The CDR3 spans 14 residues. Germline V CDR1 and CDR2: KGHSH, LQKENI. Trimming at V came to 3 bases and at J to 5 bases, leaving 4 bases not matched to a gene. CDR3 DNA: TGTGCCAGCTCACCCGGACAGGTCCATCAGCCCCAGCATTTT. Protein sequence: CASSPGQVHQPQHF.

This clone was observed a handful of times. This chain uses TRBV7-2 with TRBJ2-7, with D unclear. CDR3 length: 15 amino acids. The germline V gene has CDR1 SGHTA and CDR2 FQGNSA. V was cut by 5 bases and J by 4 bases, with 18 bases left in between. The CDR3 region has the DNA TGTGCCAGCAGCACAAACGCCGGGCCCCAATACGAGCAGTACTTC. Its protein product is CASSTNAGPQYEQYF.

This chain links TRBV2 with TRBJ1-1; D gene ambiguous. V lost 6 bases and J 4 bases, leaving 18 bases between the germline ends. Germline CDR1 is SNHLY and CDR2 is FYNNEI. The CDR3 sequence is 15 residues long. This chain's CDR3 is CASRRDPTPSTEAFF. In DNA form, the CDR3 reads TGTGCCAGCAGGAGGGATCCTACCCCGAGCACTGAAGCTTTCTTT.

This chain uses TRBV5-6 with TRBJ1-1, with unresolved D. Trimming took off 4 bases at V and 4 bases at J, with 11 bases between the two ends. Looked up from germline, CDR1 is SGHDT and CDR2 is YYEEEE. This CDR3 has 13 residues. The CDR3: CASSRVGSTEAFF. The CDR3 DNA is TGTGCCAGCAGCCGGGTGGGGAGCACTGAAGCTTTCTTT.

This chain joins TRBV7-2 and TRBJ1-1, with a tentative D call TRBD1 (5 bases). This CDR3 region has 14 residues. Trimming stripped 5 bases from V and 3 bases from J, with 13 bases between. The V gene's germline CDR1 is SGHTA and CDR2 FQGNSA. DNA for the CDR3: TGTGCCAGCAGCGGCAGGACGGGGGACACTGAAGCTTTCTTT. Protein sequence: CASSGRTGDTEAFF.

The chain uses TRBV7-9 and TRBJ2-7; D possibly corresponds to TRBD1 (5 bases). The length of the CDR3 is 14 residues. The germline V gene encodes CDR1 SEHNR and CDR2 FQNEAQ (reference sequence). The germline V and J ends were trimmed by 5 bases and 3 bases, with 14 bases remaining between them. CDR3 protein: CASSLAGLIYEQYF. The CDR3 DNA reads TGTGCCAGCAGCCTCGCAGGGTTGATCTACGAGCAGTACTTC.

The chain has TRBV27 and TRBJ1-6; TRBD1 matches 10 bases. Germline CDR1 is MNHEY and CDR2 is SMNVEV (reference sequence). V trimming: 5 bases; J trimming: 7 bases; junction bases outside the gene matches: 11. CDR3 length: 17 amino acids. The CDR3 bases are TGTGCCAGCAGTGCGGACAGGGGGGTTAAGTTGAATTCACCCCTCCACTTT. Translation: CASSADRGVKLNSPLHF.

The chain uses TRBV18 and TRBJ1-1, with D possibly matching TRBD1 (5 bases). Germline-derived CDR1 and CDR2 are KGHSH and LQKENI. The CDR3 sequence is 13 residues long. Trimming cost V 2 bases and J 3 bases, with 7 bases left between them. The CDR3 is CASSPFRDTEAFF. The CDR3 nucleotides are TGTGCCAGCTCACCATTCAGGGACACTGAAGCTTTCTTT.

J is TRBJ2-7 and V is TRBV25-1, with 8 bases matching TRBD1. This CDR3 contains 16 residues. V lost 6 bases and J lost 2; bases outside the gene matches: 12. Germline V gene sequence: CDR1 MGHDK, CDR2 SYGVNS. CDR3 sequence: CASRANRGTGAYEQYF. The CDR3 DNA follows: TGTGCCAGCAGGGCTAATAGGGGGACAGGAGCCTACGAGCAGTACTTC.

This chain links TRBV15 with TRBJ1-2, with D maybe TRBD1 (5 bases). V was trimmed by 3 bases and J by 0 bases, leaving 8 bases between them. CDR3 length: 14 residues. Germline CDR1 LNHNV, CDR2 YYDKDF (reference sequence). The CDR3 DNA follows: TGTGCCACCAGCAGGGGACTCACTAACTATGGCTACACCTTC. Its translation: CATSRGLTNYGYTF.

This rearrangement joins TRBV5-1 to TRBJ2-1; TRBD2 matches 10 bases. The CDR3 is 15 residues long. Germline loops: CDR1 SGHRS, CDR2 YFSETQ. Germline trimming cut 0 bases from V and 8 bases from J; bases unmatched to any gene: 5. CDR3 nucleotide sequence: TGCGCCAGCAGCTTGGCTAGCGGGAGAGTCGATGAGCAGTTCTTC. Protein: CASSLASGRVDEQFF.

This sequence joins TRBV5-1 and TRBJ1-3; D gene uncertain. Trimming removed 4 bases at V and 0 bases at J, with 11 bases between. There are 15 residues in the CDR3. CDR1 is SGHRS and CDR2 is YFSETQ in the germline V gene. CDR3 DNA sequence: TGCGCCAGCAGCCTACAGCCGAGCTCTGGAAACACCATATATTTT. Its translation: CASSLQPSSGNTIYF.

The V gene is TRBV24-1, the J gene TRBJ2-3; weak D call: TRBD1 (6 bases). This CDR3 spans 14 amino acids. Germline assignment: CDR1 KGHDR and CDR2 SFDVKD. Trimming removed 6 bases from V and 3 bases from J, with 12 bases in between. CDR3 coding DNA: TGTGCCACCAGTCGGTCAGGGGTGACAGATACGCAGTATTTT. Amino acid sequence: CATSRSGVTDTQYF.

CDR3 DNA sequence: TGTGCCAGCAGCTTCTCGGACAGGGGAAGCACCGGGGAGCTGTTTTTT. Amino acid sequence: CASSFSDRGSTGELFF. The rearrangement links TRBV5-4 to TRBJ2-2; 9 bases line up with TRBD1. V lost 2 bases and J lost 4; bases outside the gene matches: 6. This CDR3 has 16 residues. The germline V gene has CDR1 SGHNT and CDR2 YYREEE (reference sequence).

The V call is TRBV24-1, the J call TRBJ2-1, with 11 bases that match TRBD2. The CDR3 spans 17 residues. Germline trimming cut 4 bases from V and 2 bases from J; bases unmatched to any gene: 6. CDR1 KGHDR and CDR2 SFDVKD come from the germline V gene. CDR3 sequence reads: CATSDQDSGRAYNEQFF. CDR3 coding DNA: TGTGCCACCAGTGACCAGGATAGCGGGAGGGCCTACAATGAGCAGTTCTTC.

The rearrangement links TRBV5-6 to TRBJ2-7; D remains unclear. CDR3 length: 14 amino acids. Germline CDR1 SGHDT, CDR2 YYEEEE. V was pared by 0 bases and J by 6 bases, with 13 bases between. The CDR3 region is CASSLAAEKSEQYF. As DNA, the CDR3 is TGTGCCAGCAGCTTGGCGGCGGAGAAGTCCGAGCAGTACTTC.